The sequence of this T cell receptor beta chain was determined in a study of shared clonotypes between healthy human individuals. Deletions cut 1 base from V and 5 bases from J, with 19 bases between. Per the germline V gene, CDR1 is SEHNR and CDR2 is FQNEAQ (reference sequence). The CDR3 sequence is 17 residues long. All donors qualified as healthy HIV-negative adults and had experienced no recent acute infections or vaccinations. The genomic DNA of each subset was split evenly across several immunoSEQ plates. Generated by immunoSEQ multiplex PCR, the TCRdb table keeps only in-frame clones and is missing some. The repertoire holds more than 400,000 clones, with 70% to 85% as singletons. This clone has a handful of counts.

Sequences were obtained from PBMCs. The receptor comes from a woman aged 35 to 49 in good health. Some clones in this sample may be carry-over from other donors' samples. V is TRBV7-9 and J is TRBJ2-3; TRBD2 is a possible D gene (5 bases). CDR3 protein: CASSLGIDWEFEDTQYF. The DNA of the CDR3 is TGTGCCAGCAGCTTAGGCATTGACTGGGAGTTCGAAGATACGCAGTATTTT.